The entry below describes one T cell receptor (beta chain). Participant ages covered about 18 to 89 years across some 25 US areas. Participant-given clinical history determined each cohort assignment. The sample comes from a study of blood T cell repertoires in COVID-19. Looking at the study overall: Italy, Spain and the United States were the sources of the convalescent and acute COVID-19 samples.

The V end lost 6 bases, the J end lost 0 bases, and 15 bases lay between the germline ends. The germline gives CDR1 SGHTS, CDR2 YDEGEE. This CDR3 has 16 residues. Clones were read by immunoSEQ multiplex PCR, and TCRdb kept only the in-frame ones, dropping some. Among around 280,000 clones listed, roughly 90% were seen once. The chain joins TRBV5-8 to TRBJ1-4, with TRBD1 as a possible D gene (6 bases). Sequencing input: PBMCs or T cells enriched from blood (not recorded which). This TCR was sampled from a woman between 40 and 55 years old who had recovered from COVID-19. This CDR3 reads CASNKPQGPTNEKLFF. CDR3 coding DNA: TGTGCCAGCAACAAGCCTCAGGGGCCAACTAATGAAAAACTGTTTTTT. The entire variable domain, with the rest obtained from reference TRBV5-8 and TRBJ1-4, is as follows: EAGVTQSPTHLIKTRGQQATLRCSPISGHTSVYWYQQALGLGLQFLLWYDEGEERNRGNFPPRFSGRQFPNYSSELNVNALELEDSALYLCASNKPQGPTNEKLFFGSGTQLSVL.